This TCR beta chain was captured in a study of T cells in tuberculosis. General study results and limits: Selection depended on which cryopreserved specimens were available. The TCR-beta difference was not significant; alpha differences partly reflected length. Smaller distances to GMM-specific TCRs suggested their expansion in active tuberculosis.

Time point noted: new active TB diagnosis, blood taken before or within 7 days of starting treatment. A note on this clone: Its antigen is not identified.

Sequencing used immunoSEQ multiplex PCR; TCRdb keeps in-frame clones, though not all of them. Of under 30,000 clones in the sample, approximately 90% were seen once. CDR1 is SGHKS, CDR2 YYEKEE, per germline (reference sequence). Trimming took 6 bases from V and 5 from J; bases not matched to a gene: 14. The CDR3 has 16 residues. The receptor was derived from an adult with tuberculosis. This chain links TRBV5-5 with TRBJ1-2; 9 positions match TRBD1. This specimen was PBMCs, taken at tuberculosis diagnosis. CDR3 protein: CASIEATGGFHYGYTF. The CDR3 DNA reads TGTGCCAGCATCGAGGCGACAGGGGGTTTTCATTATGGCTACACCTTC.